A selection of T cell receptor beta chains follows, all from one sample in a study of a mutant IDH1 vaccine in newly diagnosed glioma. Sequencing used immunoSEQ multiplex PCR; TCRdb keeps in-frame clones, though not all of them. Altogether tens of thousands of clones are present, 75% being singletons, with the ten largest covering roughly 10%. For these TCRs, the target antigens are not known. The source material was PBMCs, sampled from a glioma patient whose treatment included an IDH1 peptide vaccine. The receptor set was obtained from a man in his forties with glioma. Each CDR3 is given with its conserved first and last residue.

J gene | V gene | CDR3 protein
TRBJ2-1 | TRBV19 | CASAPGLRYNEQFF
TRBJ1-1 | TRBV2 | CASRRLGTGNTEAFF
TRBJ1-2 | TRBV29-1 | CSVEDSLGQGTYGYTF
TRBJ2-7 | TRBV2 | CASTGTGKYEQYF
TRBJ1-2 | TRBV18 | CASSPGEGKTGYTF
TRBJ1-4 | TRBV5-4 | CASSHRGGEKLFF
TRBJ2-1 | TRBV10-1 | CASSEFIPRTSGATDEQFF
TRBJ1-1 | TRBV6-6 | CASSYSEQGNTEAFF
TRBJ2-2 | TRBV2 | CASSGSRANTGELFF
TRBJ2-3 | TRBV19 | CASSIELRETDTQYF
TRBJ1-4 | TRBV6-6 | CASSWDRRNEKLFF
TRBJ2-1 | TRBV27 | CASSSQGANYNEQFF
TRBJ2-1 | TRBV5-1 | CASSWRGGPREQFF
TRBJ1-3 | TRBV7-9 | CASSLARPSSGNTIYF
TRBJ2-1 | TRBV6-4 | CASSDSSSGSYEQFF
TRBJ1-1 | TRBV4-3 | CASSQAIGRGNTEAFF
TRBJ2-3 | TRBV29-1 | CSVRDRETDTQYF
TRBJ1-1 | TRBV5-4 | CASRRTGGGTEAFF
TRBJ2-3 | TRBV7-2 | CASGYFRGTDTQYF
TRBJ2-3 | TRBV6-1 | CASSENKVVVTQYF
TRBJ1-1 | TRBV7-6 | CASSSGHEISEAFF
TRBJ2-7 | TRBV11-2 | CASSLVAGVYEQYF
TRBJ1-3 | TRBV7-9 | CASSSGTYSGNTIYF
TRBJ2-5 | TRBV6-5 | CASSSEAGDQETQYF